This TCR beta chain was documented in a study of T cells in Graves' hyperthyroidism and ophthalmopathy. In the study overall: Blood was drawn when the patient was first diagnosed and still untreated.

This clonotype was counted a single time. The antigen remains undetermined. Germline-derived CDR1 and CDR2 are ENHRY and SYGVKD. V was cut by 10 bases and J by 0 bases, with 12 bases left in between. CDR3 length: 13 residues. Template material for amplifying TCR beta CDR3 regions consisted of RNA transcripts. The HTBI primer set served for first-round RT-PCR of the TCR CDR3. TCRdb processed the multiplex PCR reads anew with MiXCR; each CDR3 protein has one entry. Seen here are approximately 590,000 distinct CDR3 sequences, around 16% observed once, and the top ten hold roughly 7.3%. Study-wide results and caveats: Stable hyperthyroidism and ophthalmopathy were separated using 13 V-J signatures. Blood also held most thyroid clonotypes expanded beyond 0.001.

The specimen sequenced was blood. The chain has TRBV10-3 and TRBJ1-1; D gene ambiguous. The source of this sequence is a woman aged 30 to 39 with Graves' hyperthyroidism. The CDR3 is CATTTVMNTEAFF. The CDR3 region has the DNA TGTGCCACCACGACGGTCATGAACACTGAAGCTTTCTTT.